This passage covers 17 T cell receptor beta chains from one sample sequenced in a study of high-grade serous ovarian cancer treatment subgroups. Tumor samples were taken before definitive surgery or chemotherapy. Clones were sequenced by immunoSEQ multiplex PCR, and TCRdb holds only the in-frame ones, with some missing. The sample records about 12,000 clones, 88% being singletons. Sequencing was done on a sample of tumor tissue. These TCRs come from a human donor with high-grade serous ovarian cancer.

The chain has TRBV19 and TRBJ1-1, with D perhaps matching TRBD1 (6 bases). The germline CDR1 and CDR2 sequences are LNHDA and SQIVND (reference sequence). The V end was cut by 2 bases, the J end by 2 bases, with 12 bases between. The CDR3 is 15 residues long. For the CDR3, the DNA is TGTGCCAGTAGTATATGGGGGGCCGGAAACACTGAAGCTTTCTTT. Protein sequence: CASSIWGAGNTEAFF. The entire variable domain, with the rest obtained from reference TRBV19 and TRBJ1-1, is as follows: DGGITQSPKYLFRKEGQNVTLSCEQNLNHDAMYWYRQDPGQGLRLIYYSQIVNDFQKGDIAEGYSVSREKKESFPLTVTSAQKNPTAFYLCASSIWGAGNTEAFFGQGTRLTVV.

The chain couples TRBV21-1 to TRBJ2-7; the D call TRBD1 from the table was never checked on the DNA. TRBV21-1 is assigned pseudogene status. The CDR3 runs 17 residues. In nucleotides, the CDR3 is TGTGCCAGCAGCAAATGGCGGGGACAGGCGCTTTTAGACGAGCAGTACGTC. Amino acid sequence: CASSKWRGQALLDEQYV.

V usage is TRBV2 and J usage is TRBJ2-2, with a weak D call TRBD1 (5 bases). There are 15 residues in the CDR3. Germline V gene sequence: CDR1 SNHLY, CDR2 FYNNEI. V shed 3 bases and J shed 3 bases, with 11 bases lying between them. The CDR3 DNA sequence: TGTGCCAGCAGTGAGGGGCGGACCGACACCGGGGAGCTGTTTTTT. Translation gives CASSEGRTDTGELFF.

CDR3 amino acids: CASSPDRTEQYF. CDR3 nucleotides: TGTGCCAGCAGTCCCGACAGGACCGAGCAGTACTTC. The chain employs TRBV7-9 and TRBJ2-7, with a tentative D call TRBD1 (6 bases). From germline, CDR1 is SEHNR and CDR2 FQNEAQ (reference sequence). This CDR3 is 12 amino acids long. The V end was cut by 6 bases, the J end by 6 bases, with 12 bases between.

The V call is TRBV4-1, the J call TRBJ1-2, with TRBD1 matching over 10 bases. The J segment lost 6 bases and the V segment lost 6 bases, leaving 10 bases of the junction unmatched. Germline CDR1 and CDR2: MGHRA and YSYEKL. There are 15 residues in the CDR3. CDR3 bases: TGCGCCAGCAGTCTCCGGGACAGGGGACAGGATGGCTACACCTTC. Amino acids: CASSLRDRGQDGYTF.

V usage is TRBV28 and J usage is TRBJ1-5, with unresolved D. This CDR3 has 15 amino acids. Trimming took off 4 bases at V and 2 bases at J, with 12 bases between the two ends. CDR1 is MDHEN, CDR2 SYDVKM, per germline. CDR3 residues: CASSSLGLGNQPQHF. The CDR3 region has the DNA TGTGCCAGCAGTTCCCTCGGGTTGGGCAATCAGCCCCAGCATTTT.

The V call is TRBV19, the J call TRBJ1-3; 7 bases map to TRBD1. Germline CDR1 reads LNHDA; CDR2 reads SQIVND (reference sequence). With 3 bases clipped from V and 5 bases from J, the junction kept 16 bases outside the gene matches. CDR3 size: 18 residues. CDR3 coding DNA: TGTGCCAGTAGTATCCAGGCCCAACGACAGGGATGGAGAAACACCATATATTTT. This gives the protein CASSIQAQRQGWRNTIYF. The variable domain in full, with the rest retrieved from reference TRBV19 and TRBJ1-3, is DGGITQSPKYLFRKEGQNVTLSCEQNLNHDAMYWYRQDPGQGLRLIYYSQIVNDFQKGDIAEGYSVSREKKESFPLTVTSAQKNPTAFYLCASSIQAQRQGWRNTIYFGEGSWLTVV.

The chain recombines TRBV6-6 with TRBJ2-7; no clear D. Germline-derived CDR1 and CDR2 are MNHNY and SVGAGI (reference sequence). The CDR3 extends over 13 amino acids. The V gene lost 2 bases and the J gene lost 0 bases, with 5 bases spanning the gap. For the CDR3, the DNA is TGTGCCAGCAGTTACAGGAGCTCCTACGAGCAGTACTTC. Protein sequence: CASSYRSSYEQYF.

The chain combines TRBV6-1 with TRBJ2-1, with 10 nucleotides matching TRBD2. Losses at the gene ends were 2 bases for V and 7 bases for J; bases not matched to a gene: 5. CDR1 MNHNS and CDR2 SASEGT come from the germline V gene. The CDR3 is 15 residues long. The CDR3 here is CASSEPSGSKNEQFF. In DNA, the CDR3 is TGTGCCAGCAGTGAACCTAGCGGGAGTAAAAATGAGCAGTTCTTC.

The chain links TRBV2 to TRBJ1-2; D not resolved. The germline V and J ends were trimmed by 0 bases and 2 bases, with 22 bases remaining between them. The CDR3 sequence is 19 residues long. Germline V gene lookup returns CDR1 SNHLY and CDR2 FYNNEI. CDR3 amino acids: CASSEALSGFRRTNYGYTF. For the CDR3, the DNA is TGTGCCAGCAGTGAAGCGCTTTCGGGGTTCCGACGGACCAACTATGGCTACACCTTC.

The chain couples TRBV2 to TRBJ2-5; 7 bases fit TRBD1. The CDR3 consists of 13 residues. CDR1 and CDR2 (germline): SNHLY, FYNNEI. Trimming cost V 6 bases and J 7 bases; bases outside gene matches: 8. The DNA of the CDR3 is TGTGCCAGCAGCCAGGGACAGCCAGGGACCCAGTACTTC. Amino acid sequence: CASSQGQPGTQYF.

This chain links TRBV6-1 with TRBJ2-7; 8 positions agree with TRBD1. The V gene's germline CDR1 is MNHNS and CDR2 SASEGT. Germline trimming cut 8 bases from V and 3 bases from J; bases unmatched to any gene: 12. CDR3 size: 15 residues. The CDR3 DNA reads as TGTGCCAGCGCTGGGGGGACAGGTCAATTCTACGAGCAGTACGTC. Protein: CASAGGTGQFYEQYV.

V gene TRBV5-1 combines with J gene TRBJ1-2, with D perhaps matching TRBD1 (5 bases). Germline CDR1 reads SGHRS; CDR2 reads YFSETQ. The V and J ends lost 5 bases and 3 bases respectively, with 8 bases between them. The CDR3 extends over 12 amino acids. CDR3 DNA: TGCGCCAGCAGACAGGACCACTATGGCTACACCTTC. Protein product: CASRQDHYGYTF.

V usage is TRBV30 and J usage is TRBJ1-5; the D gene is possibly TRBD1 (6 bases). The germline gives CDR1 GTSNPN, CDR2 SVGIG (reference sequence). The length of the CDR3 is 15 residues. Deletions cut 2 bases from V and 0 bases from J, with 11 bases between. The CDR3 DNA reads as TGTGCCTGGAGTCCCAGGGGTAATAGCAATCAGCCCCAGCATTTT. This gives the protein CAWSPRGNSNQPQHF.

V is TRBV4-3 and J is TRBJ2-7; 7 nucleotides line up with TRBD1. Trimming took 8 bases from V and 1 from J; bases not matched to a gene: 8. The CDR3 is 14 residues long. Germline V gene data show CDR1 as LGHNA and CDR2 as YSLEER. The CDR3 spells CASARDRVSYEQYF. DNA of the CDR3: TGCGCCAGCGCCCGGGACAGAGTATCCTACGAGCAGTACTTC.

The chain employs TRBV5-1 and TRBJ2-2; TRBD2 matches 7 bases. J lost 4 bases, V lost 4 bases, and 7 bases had no gene match. The CDR3 is 15 residues long. Looked up from germline, CDR1 is SGHRS and CDR2 is YFSETQ. This chain's CDR3 is CASSPGTTLTGELFF. In DNA form, the CDR3 reads TGCGCCAGCAGCCCCGGGACTACCCTCACCGGGGAGCTGTTTTTT.

The CDR3 reads CASSEAYGQYYGYTF. The CDR3 region has the DNA TGTGCCAGCAGTGAAGCGTATGGACAGTACTATGGCTACACCTTC. This rearrangement joins TRBV6-1 to TRBJ1-2; possibly TRBD1 for D (6 bases). The germline V gene has CDR1 MNHNS and CDR2 SASEGT. CDR3 size: 15 residues. V lost 0 bases and J 3 bases, leaving 11 bases between the germline ends.